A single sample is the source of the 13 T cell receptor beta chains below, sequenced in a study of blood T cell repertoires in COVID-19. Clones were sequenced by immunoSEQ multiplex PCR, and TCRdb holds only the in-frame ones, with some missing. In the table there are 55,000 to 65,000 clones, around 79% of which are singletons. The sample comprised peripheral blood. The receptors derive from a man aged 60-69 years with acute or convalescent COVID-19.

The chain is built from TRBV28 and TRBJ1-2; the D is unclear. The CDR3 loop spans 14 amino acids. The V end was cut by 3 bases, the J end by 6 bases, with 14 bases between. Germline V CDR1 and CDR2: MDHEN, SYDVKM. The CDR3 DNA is TGTGCCAGCAGTTTGAGTCCAACGTTAAATGGCTACACCTTC. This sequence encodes CASSLSPTLNGYTF.

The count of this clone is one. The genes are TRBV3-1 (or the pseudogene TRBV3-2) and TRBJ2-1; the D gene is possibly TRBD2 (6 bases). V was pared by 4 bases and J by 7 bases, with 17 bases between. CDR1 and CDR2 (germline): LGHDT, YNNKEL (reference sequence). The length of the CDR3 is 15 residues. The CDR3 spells CASSPGSSGGNEQFF. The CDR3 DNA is TGTGCCAGCAGCCCCGGATCTAGTGGGGGGAATGAGCAGTTCTTC.

Here the CDR3 DNA reads TGCGCCAGCAGCGGACAGGGTTTCGATGAGCAGTTCTTC. This sequence encodes CASSGQGFDEQFF. The chain has TRBV5-1 and TRBJ2-1, with 8 nucleotides matching TRBD1. V lost 4 bases to trimming and J lost 8 bases; unmatched junction nucleotides: 5. The CDR3 is 13 amino acids. Germline assignment: CDR1 SGHRS and CDR2 YFSETQ.

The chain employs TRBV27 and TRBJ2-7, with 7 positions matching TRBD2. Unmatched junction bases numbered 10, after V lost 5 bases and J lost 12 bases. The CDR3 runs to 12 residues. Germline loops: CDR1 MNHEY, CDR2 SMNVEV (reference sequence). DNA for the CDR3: TGTGCCAGCAGTCCGGGAGGCCTAGGGCTGTACTTC. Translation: CASSPGGLGLYF.

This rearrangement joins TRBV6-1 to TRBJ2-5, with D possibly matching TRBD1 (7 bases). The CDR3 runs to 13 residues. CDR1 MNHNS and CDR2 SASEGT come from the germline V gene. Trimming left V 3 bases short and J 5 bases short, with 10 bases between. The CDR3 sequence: CASSETGRETQYF. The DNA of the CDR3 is TGTGCCAGCAGTGAGACAGGGAGGGAGACCCAGTACTTC.

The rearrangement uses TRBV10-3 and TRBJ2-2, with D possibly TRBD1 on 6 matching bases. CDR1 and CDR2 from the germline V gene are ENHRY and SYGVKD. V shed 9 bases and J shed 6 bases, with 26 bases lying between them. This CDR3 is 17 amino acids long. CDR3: CAIPRLAGTQAPGELFF. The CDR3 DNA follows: TGTGCCATACCCCGTTTAGCCGGGACACAAGCCCCCGGGGAGCTGTTTTTT.

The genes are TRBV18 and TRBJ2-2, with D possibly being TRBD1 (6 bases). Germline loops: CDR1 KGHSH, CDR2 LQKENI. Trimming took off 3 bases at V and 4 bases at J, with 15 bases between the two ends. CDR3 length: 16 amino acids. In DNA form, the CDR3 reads TGTGCCAGCTCACCGCAGGGGCGCGCCGTCACCGGGGAGCTGTTTTTT. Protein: CASSPQGRAVTGELFF.

The DNA for the CDR3 is TGTGCCAGCAGCATAATACAGGGTCCTGGGGAGACCCAGTACTTC. It yields the protein CASSIIQGPGETQYF. This chain uses TRBV2 with TRBJ2-5, with a weak D call TRBD1 (6 bases). The V end lost 6 bases, the J end lost 5 bases, and 19 bases lay between the germline ends. The CDR3 covers 15 residues. CDR1 SNHLY and CDR2 FYNNEI come from the germline V gene.

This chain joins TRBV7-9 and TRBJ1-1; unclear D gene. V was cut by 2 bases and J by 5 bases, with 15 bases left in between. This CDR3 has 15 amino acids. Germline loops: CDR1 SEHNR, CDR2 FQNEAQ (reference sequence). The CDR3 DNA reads TGTGCCAGCAGCTTATTTGCCGTGGGAGAAACTGAAGCTTTCTTT. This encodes CASSLFAVGETEAFF.

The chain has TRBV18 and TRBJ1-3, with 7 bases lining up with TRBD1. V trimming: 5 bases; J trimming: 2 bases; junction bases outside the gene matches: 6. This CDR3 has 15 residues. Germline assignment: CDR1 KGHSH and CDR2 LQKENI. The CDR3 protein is CASSTQGRAGNTIYF. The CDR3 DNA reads TGTGCCAGCTCAACACAGGGGCGAGCTGGAAACACCATATATTTT.

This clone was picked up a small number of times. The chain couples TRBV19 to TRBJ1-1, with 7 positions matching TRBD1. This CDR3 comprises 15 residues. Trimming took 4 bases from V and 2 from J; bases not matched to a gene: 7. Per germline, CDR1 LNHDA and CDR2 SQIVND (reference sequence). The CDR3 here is CASSTTGKKNTEAFF. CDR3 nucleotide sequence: TGTGCCAGTAGTACGACAGGGAAAAAAAACACTGAAGCTTTCTTT.

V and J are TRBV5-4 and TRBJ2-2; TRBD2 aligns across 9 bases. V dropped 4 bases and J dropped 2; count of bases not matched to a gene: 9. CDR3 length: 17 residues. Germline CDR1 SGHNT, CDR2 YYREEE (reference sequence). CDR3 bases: TGTGCCAGCAGCCCGCGGGGGGGGGCGCTTAACACCGGGGAGCTGTTTTTT. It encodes CASSPRGGALNTGELFF.

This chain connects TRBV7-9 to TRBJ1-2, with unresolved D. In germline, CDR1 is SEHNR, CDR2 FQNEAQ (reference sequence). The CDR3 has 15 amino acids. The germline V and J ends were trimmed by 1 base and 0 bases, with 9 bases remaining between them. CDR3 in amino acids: CASSLGGIANYGYTF. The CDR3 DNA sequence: TGTGCCAGCAGCTTAGGAGGCATAGCTAACTATGGCTACACCTTC.